The rows below give T cell receptor beta chains drawn from one sample of a study of blood T cell repertoires in COVID-19. Profiled with immunoSEQ multiplex PCR; TCRdb holds only in-frame clones, not every one. This table holds over 150,000 clones, 65% to 90% found once. The specimen was peripheral blood. These receptors came from a woman in her sixties with COVID-19, enrolled during active disease. CDR3s include the opening cysteine and the closing phenylalanine or tryptophan. D genes are given only for firm matches. Clone size is shown for a subset of rows, as once, few, many or a class of expanded clone.

clone size | J gene | V gene | D gene | CDR3 DNA | CDR3 protein
- | TRBJ1-3 | TRBV9 | - | TGTGCCAGCAGGGCGGGGGGGATTAGCTCTGGAAACACCATATATTTT | CASRAGGISSGNTIYF
- | TRBJ2-7 | TRBV15 | TRBD2 | TGTGCCACCAGCACCGGACTAGCGGGCAGCTCCTACGAGCAGTACTTC | CATSTGLAGSSYEQYF
- | TRBJ1-5 | TRBV7-9 | - | TGTGCCAGCAGCTCCTGGGAGGGTGGAGGCCAGCAGCCCCAGCATTTT | CASSSWEGGGQQPQHF
- | TRBJ2-3 | TRBV5-1 | TRBD1 | TGCGCCAGCAGCCCCCAGAGGGACAGGGGCACAGATACGCAGTATTTT | CASSPQRDRGTDTQYF
- | TRBJ1-2 | TRBV30 | TRBD1 | TGTGCCTGGATGACAGGGGCCGGAGGCTACACCTTC | CAWMTGAGGYTF
- | TRBJ1-2 | TRBV2 | - | TGTGCCAGCATTGCCGAGAACTATGGCTACACCTTC | CASIAENYGYTF
few | TRBJ1-3 | TRBV3-1/TRBV3-2 | - | TGTGCCAGCAGCCAAGACGAGGGAAACACCATATATTTT | CASSQDEGNTIYF
- | TRBJ2-2 | TRBV5-1 | - | TGCGCCAGCAGCCCAAAACAGACCGGGGAGCTGTTTTTT | CASSPKQTGELFF
- | TRBJ1-6 | TRBV30 | TRBD1 | TGTGCCTGGAGAAGCCACCTACAGGGGACCGCAAATTCACCCCTCCACTTT | CAWRSHLQGTANSPLHF
- | TRBJ1-6 | TRBV30 | - | TGTGCCTGGCAAGCCACAGAGGGCCCGACCGGTTCACCCCTCCACTTT | CAWQATEGPTGSPLHF
- | TRBJ1-2 | TRBV14 | - | TGTGCCAGCAGCCTTCAGGGTCCCTATGGCTACACCTTC | CASSLQGPYGYTF
- | TRBJ2-7 | TRBV4-2 | TRBD2 | TGTGCCAGCAGCCAAGTTGGGACTAGCGGAACCTACGAGCAGTACTTC | CASSQVGTSGTYEQYF
- | TRBJ2-1 | TRBV6-2/TRBV6-3 | TRBD2 | TGTGCCAGCAGTTTGCTGGGAGGGGCTGGTGAGCAGTTCTTC | CASSLLGGAGEQFF
- | TRBJ1-1 | TRBV5-6 | TRBD1 | TGTGCCAGCAGCAAGGACAGGGCCAGATTTGAAGCTTTCTTT | CASSKDRARFEAFF
- | TRBJ1-2 | TRBV3-1/TRBV3-2 | - | TGTGCCAGCAGCCAAGATGTCGGGTATGGCTACACCTTC | CASSQDVGYGYTF
- | TRBJ1-3 | TRBV5-1 | - | TGCGCCAGCAGCTCGGCCGGGACACGAGGAAACACCATATATTTT | CASSSAGTRGNTIYF
- | TRBJ2-4 | TRBV2 | TRBD2 | TGTGCCAGCAATGCACTAGCGGGGGGCGCCTTAGCCAAAAACATTCAGTACTTC | CASNALAGGALAKNIQYF
- | TRBJ2-5 | TRBV5-1 | - | TGCGCCAGCAGCTTGACGGGACATGACCCTGGGGAGACCCAGTACTTC | CASSLTGHDPGETQYF
few | TRBJ1-2 | TRBV6-2/TRBV6-3 | - | TGTGCCAGCAGTTACCCCTTGGACAGATTGGCCTATGGCTACACCTTC | CASSYPLDRLAYGYTF
- | TRBJ2-2 | TRBV10-3 | TRBD2 | TGTGCCATCAGTGAAAGGACTAGCGGAAGCACCGGGGAGCTGTTTTTT | CAISERTSGSTGELFF
- | TRBJ2-5 | TRBV19 | - | TGTGCCAGTAGTATACCTACCGGGACAACTGGGGAGACCCAGTACTTC | CASSIPTGTTGETQYF
once | TRBJ1-6 | TRBV13 | - | TGTGCCAGCAGCTTAGGAGGGGGTTCCTATAATTCACCCCTCCACTTT | CASSLGGGSYNSPLHF
- | TRBJ2-6 | TRBV19 | - | TGTGCCAGTAGTATAGATCTAGGCAGTGGGGCCAACGTCCTGACTTTC | CASSIDLGSGANVLTF
once | TRBJ2-2 | TRBV7-9 | - | TGTGCCAGCAGCCCCAACCCTCGACTAAACACCGGGGAGCTGTTTTTT | CASSPNPRLNTGELFF
- | TRBJ1-1 | TRBV29-1 | - | TGCAGCGTTGATAGGGGGAACACTGAAGCTTTCTTT | CSVDRGNTEAFF
- | TRBJ1-1 | TRBV13 | - | TGTGCCAGCAGCTTAGGAACCCAGGGGTCCACTGAAGCTTTCTTT | CASSLGTQGSTEAFF
- | TRBJ1-2 | TRBV10-1 | - | TGCGCCAGCAGTGTGGGCCTGGGTTATGGCTACACCTTC | CASSVGLGYGYTF
- | TRBJ2-1 | TRBV5-1 | - | TGCGCCAGCAGCTTGGGGGGGGACTCCTACAATGAGCAGTTCTTC | CASSLGGDSYNEQFF
- | TRBJ2-1 | TRBV24-1 | - | TGTGCCACCAGTGATTGGGCAGGATACAATGAGCAGTTCTTC | CATSDWAGYNEQFF
once | TRBJ1-3 | TRBV5-1 | - | TGCGCCAGCAGCTTGGCCCGGGGGGGTTCGACTGGAAACACCATATATTTT | CASSLARGGSTGNTIYF
- | TRBJ2-5 | TRBV7-9 | TRBD2 | TGTGCCAGCAGAGAGACCGGGACTAGAGTAGGGACCCAGTACTTC | CASRETGTRVGTQYF
- | TRBJ1-2 | TRBV29-1 | TRBD1 | TGCAGCGTCCGGGACAGGGACGTCGGCGGCTACACCTTC | CSVRDRDVGGYTF
- | TRBJ2-2 | TRBV2 | - | TGTGCCAGCGTAGCTTGGGCGAACACCGGGGAGCTGTTTTTT | CASVAWANTGELFF
- | TRBJ1-1 | TRBV12-3/TRBV12-4 | - | TGTGCCAGCAGCCGGGGAGACACTGAAGCTTTCTTT | CASSRGDTEAFF
- | TRBJ1-1 | TRBV6-5 | - | TGTGCCAGCAGTCGGGACTCTACGAACACTGAAGCTTTCTTT | CASSRDSTNTEAFF
- | TRBJ1-5 | TRBV4-2 | - | TGTGCCAGCAGCCATAACGGGGGGCAAAGAAACCAGCCCCAGCATTTT | CASSHNGGQRNQPQHF
- | TRBJ1-3 | TRBV2 | TRBD1 | TGTGCCAGCATCCACTACAGGGGGATCGGAAACACCATATATTTT | CASIHYRGIGNTIYF
- | TRBJ2-7 | TRBV9 | - | TGTGCCAGCAGCGCCTTAGGAGGGGCGTTCGACGAGCAGTACTTC | CASSALGGAFDEQYF
- | TRBJ1-1 | TRBV5-1 | - | TGCGCCAGCTCGGAATCCGGACAGCACACAAACACTGAAGCTTTCTTT | CASSESGQHTNTEAFF
- | TRBJ1-1 | TRBV10-3 | TRBD1 | TGTGCCATCACAGGACAGGGCTTTAGCACTGAAGCTTTCTTT | CAITGQGFSTEAFF
- | TRBJ1-4 | TRBV18 | - | TGTGCCAGCTCATTGAATTCCGGGACATTTGCAACTAATGAAAAACTGTTTTTT | CASSLNSGTFATNEKLFF
few | TRBJ1-5 | TRBV9 | - | TGTGCCAGCAGCGTACGGGGTGGCAATCAGCCCCAGCATTTT | CASSVRGGNQPQHF
- | TRBJ1-2 | TRBV25-1 | - | TGTGCCAGCAGCAGAGGGCCGACCCTCTATGGCTACACCTTC | CASSRGPTLYGYTF
- | TRBJ2-1 | TRBV15 | TRBD2 | TGTGCCACCAGCAGACCCGGGACTAGCCGGGAGCAGTTCTTC | CATSRPGTSREQFF
- | TRBJ2-3 | TRBV27 | TRBD2 | TGTGCCAGCAGTTTATATGCTAGCGGGGGCACAGATACGCAGTATTTT | CASSLYASGGTDTQYF